This T cell receptor beta chain was identified in a study of blood T cell repertoires in COVID-19. The germline CDR1 and CDR2 sequences are SGDLS and YYNGEE. The CDR3 sequence is 15 residues long. J lost 1 base, V lost 0 bases, and 4 bases had no gene match. Here immunoSEQ multiplex PCR was the method, and the copy in TCRdb shows in-frame clones only, minus some. The data show some 250,000 clones, 91% seen once. Sequenced input: PBMCs or T cells enriched from blood (not recorded which). The receptor's source is a human donor in a cohort exposed to, infected with or recovered from COVID-19 (not recorded which). The donor label of this sample is uncertain. The J gene is TRBJ2-7, the V gene TRBV9, with 7 bases lining up with TRBD1. CDR3 in DNA: TGTGCCAGCAGCGTAGGACAGGGTAGGTCCTACGAGCAGTACTTC. Its translation: CASSVGQGRSYEQYF.